A selection of T cell receptor beta chains follows, all from one sample in a study of tumor-infiltrating lymphocytes in primary liver carcinoma. TCRdb called the multiplex PCR reads again in MiXCR, with one record for every CDR3 protein. The sample contains approximately 210,000 distinct CDR3 sequences, approximately 64% of which appear only once. The sample was peripheral blood. The receptors originated from a woman aged 55-75 years with primary liver carcinoma and hepatitis B virus infection. The conserved cysteine and the conserved F or W are not part of the CDR3 here. Expanded clones are given a class, and other clones once, few, many or no size at all.

v_gene	abundance	CDR3aa
TRBV7-9	-	ASSLRPGGGYEQY
TRBV28	few	ASSSSGLGYEQY
TRBV4-2	many	ASSQDYSGIYQETQY
TRBV29-1	-	SVHRGSDTQY
TRBV5-1	-	ASSSKGGRSNQPRH
TRBV18	-	ASSPPASGGIYNEQF
TRBV29-1	-	RVARRSYSEQF
TRBV4-1	few	ASSQGSGVYEQY
TRBV5-5	many	ASSHGPDTQY
TRBV6-4	-	ASSDGRHGGDTQY
TRBV28	many	ASSFQRGTYQETQY
TRBV4-1	-	ASSQEGGTDMIGYNEQF
TRBV4-1	many	ASSQNREYGAAF
TRBV6-6	many	ASKAGRTYEQY
TRBV11-3	-	ASSLIGTGETF
TRBV11-1	many	ASSLAPWGARDEQF
TRBV2	-	AGSDGGVYEQY
TRBV6-1	-	ASSEQGGSKIPSTQY
TRBV10-3	-	ATLKPVAGFVGTQY
TRBV11-3	many	ASSLDLGGSRETQY
TRBV11-2	-	ASSSPWTDTDTQY
TRBV6-5	many	ASSYSGLAGVDTQY
TRBV11-1	-	VSSLGQASSYNEQF
TRBV29-1	many	SVVALGLAAYEQY
TRBV12-3/TRBV12-4	-	ASSSPTGEGMQF
TRBV11-2	many	ASSFSLVAYEQY
TRBV11-2	-	ASSLFTYGKATEAF
TRBV5-5	-	ASSYRDRGLTNTEAF
TRBV11-2	-	ASGTPQGFDIQY
TRBV10-1	once	ASSATGTSENEQF
TRBV21-1	few	ASSKVSSYNEQF
TRBV4-1	-	ASSITQGAGVYDEQF
TRBV14	-	ASSQVGGRLGLANTGELF